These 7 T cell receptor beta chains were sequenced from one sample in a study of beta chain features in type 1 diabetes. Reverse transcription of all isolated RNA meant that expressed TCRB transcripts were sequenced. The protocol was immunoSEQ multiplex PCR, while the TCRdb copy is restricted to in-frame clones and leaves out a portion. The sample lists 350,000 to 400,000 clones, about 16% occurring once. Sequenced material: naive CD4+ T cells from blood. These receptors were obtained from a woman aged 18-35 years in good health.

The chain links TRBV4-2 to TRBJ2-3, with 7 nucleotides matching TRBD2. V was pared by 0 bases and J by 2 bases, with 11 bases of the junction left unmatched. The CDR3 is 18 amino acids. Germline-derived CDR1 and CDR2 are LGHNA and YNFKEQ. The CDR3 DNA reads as TGTGCCAGCAGCCAAGAAAGAGGGACTAACCAGTACACAGATACGCAGTATTTT. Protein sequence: CASSQERGTNQYTDTQYF.

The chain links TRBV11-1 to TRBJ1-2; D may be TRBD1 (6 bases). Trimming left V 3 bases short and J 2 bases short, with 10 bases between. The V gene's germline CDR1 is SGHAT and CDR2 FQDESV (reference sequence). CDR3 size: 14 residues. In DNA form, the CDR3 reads TGTGCCAGCAGCTTGCAGGGGATCAACTATGGCTACACCTTC. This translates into CASSLQGINYGYTF.

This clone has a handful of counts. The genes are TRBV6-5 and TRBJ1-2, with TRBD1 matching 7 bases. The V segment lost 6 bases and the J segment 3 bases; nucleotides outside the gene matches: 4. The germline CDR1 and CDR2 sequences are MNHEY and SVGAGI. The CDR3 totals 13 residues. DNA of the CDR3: TGTGCCAGCAGCCCCGGGACAGACTATGGCTACACCTTC. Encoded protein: CASSPGTDYGYTF.

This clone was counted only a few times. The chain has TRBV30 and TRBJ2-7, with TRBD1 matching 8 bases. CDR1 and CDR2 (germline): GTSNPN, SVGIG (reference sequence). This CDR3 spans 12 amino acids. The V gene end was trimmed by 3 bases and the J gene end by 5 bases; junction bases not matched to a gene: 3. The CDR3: CAWSPGGNEQYF. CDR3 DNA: TGTGCCTGGAGCCCAGGGGGCAACGAGCAGTACTTC.

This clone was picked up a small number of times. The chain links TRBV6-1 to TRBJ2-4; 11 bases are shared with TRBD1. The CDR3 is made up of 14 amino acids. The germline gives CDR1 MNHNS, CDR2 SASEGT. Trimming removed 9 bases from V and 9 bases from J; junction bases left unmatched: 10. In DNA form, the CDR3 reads TGTGCCAGTACCGGGACAGGGGGTACGGGCATTCAGTACTTC. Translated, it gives CASTGTGGTGIQYF.

CDR3 amino acids: CATSFDWSGELFF. DNA of the CDR3: TGTGCCACCAGCTTTGACTGGTCCGGGGAGCTGTTTTTT. The chain joins TRBV15 to TRBJ2-2, with no clear D. V shed 5 bases and J shed 6 bases, with 10 bases lying between them. Germline CDR1 and CDR2: LNHNV and YYDKDF (reference sequence). The CDR3 covers 13 residues.

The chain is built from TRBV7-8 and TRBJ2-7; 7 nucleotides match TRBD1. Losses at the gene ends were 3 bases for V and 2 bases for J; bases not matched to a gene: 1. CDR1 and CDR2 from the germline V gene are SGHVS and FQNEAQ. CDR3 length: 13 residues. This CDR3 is CASSFQGAYEQYF. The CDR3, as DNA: TGTGCCAGCAGCTTTCAGGGGGCCTACGAGCAGTACTTC.